This TCR beta chain was found in a study of cytomegalovirus exposure and HLA in healthy donors. 13 Jbeta primers and 60 Vbeta primers were used for the PCR. Repertoires were generated with immunoSEQ multiplex PCR, while TCRdb's copy carries only in-frame clones and drops some. Of about 120,000 clones in the sample, over 70% were seen once. A note on this clone: Antigen: not known.

V was pared by 0 bases and J by 0 bases, with 11 bases between. Per the germline V gene, CDR1 is MDHEN and CDR2 is SYDVKM. The CDR3 covers 16 residues. General study results and limits: The authors assumed roughly uniform sequencing depth across donors for presence/absence analyses.

The chain has TRBV28 and TRBJ2-5; D is perhaps TRBD1 (6 bases). Sequencing was carried out using PBMCs. This TCR derives from a man in his forties or fifties in good health and CMV-seropositive. For the CDR3, the DNA is TGTGCCAGCAGTTTATGGCAGGGGAAGTACCAAGAGACCCAGTACTTC. Protein sequence: CASSLWQGKYQETQYF.